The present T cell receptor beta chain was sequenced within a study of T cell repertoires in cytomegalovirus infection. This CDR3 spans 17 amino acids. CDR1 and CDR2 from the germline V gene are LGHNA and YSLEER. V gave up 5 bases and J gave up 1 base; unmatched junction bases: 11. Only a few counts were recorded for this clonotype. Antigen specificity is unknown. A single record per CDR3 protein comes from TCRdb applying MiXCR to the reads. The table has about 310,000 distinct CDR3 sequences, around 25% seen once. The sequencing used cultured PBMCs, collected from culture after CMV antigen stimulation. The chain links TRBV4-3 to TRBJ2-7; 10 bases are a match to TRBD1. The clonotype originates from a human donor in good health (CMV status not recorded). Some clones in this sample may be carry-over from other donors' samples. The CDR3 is CASSSTTGTGDSYEQYF. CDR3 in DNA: TGCGCCAGCAGCTCTACTACCGGGACAGGGGATTCCTACGAGCAGTACTTC.